The sequence of this TCR beta chain was determined in a study of monozygotic twins with inflammatory bowel disease. TCRdb derives one entry per CDR3 protein from the 5' RACE reads, leaving out DNA. Its listing shows about 160,000 distinct CDR3 sequences. This CDR3 spans 19 amino acids. Looked up from germline, CDR1 is SSHAT and CDR2 is FNYEAQ (reference sequence). This rearrangement joins TRBV7-7 to TRBJ1-5; TCRdb calls TRBD1, which cannot be checked without DNA. Material: blood. This clonotype was sampled from a human donor with ulcerative colitis or Crohn's disease, or a healthy co-twin of an affected twin (not recorded which). The chain's CDR3 is CASRSLRRTGGASNQPQHF.